The 2 T cell receptor beta chains below were found in one sample sequenced in a study of control samples from healthy donors and cancer patients. Clones were read by immunoSEQ multiplex PCR, and TCRdb kept only the in-frame ones, dropping some. This sample carries around 94,000 clones, about 88% of them seen once, and the ten largest clones take roughly 1.3%. Sequenced sample: blood. Receptors originate from a woman between 45 and 60 years old in good health.

The V and J genes are TRBV7-2 and TRBJ1-2; D call uncertain. Germline values: CDR1 SGHTA, CDR2 FQGNSA. The V end was cut by 0 bases, the J end by 1 base, with 18 bases between. The CDR3 has 18 amino acids. This chain's CDR3 is CASSLASWSVIDNYGYTF. As DNA, the CDR3 is TGTGCCAGCAGCTTAGCAAGTTGGTCAGTAATAGATAACTATGGCTACACCTTC.

The J gene is TRBJ2-1, the V gene TRBV12-5, with D possibly TRBD1 on 5 matching bases. The length of the CDR3 is 14 residues. Germline loops: CDR1 LGHNT, CDR2 FRNRAP. Trimming pared 6 bases from V and 3 bases from J, leaving 12 bases between. The CDR3 loop is CASGLAGLYNEQFF. CDR3 DNA: TGTGCTAGTGGCCTGGCAGGGCTCTACAATGAGCAGTTCTTC.